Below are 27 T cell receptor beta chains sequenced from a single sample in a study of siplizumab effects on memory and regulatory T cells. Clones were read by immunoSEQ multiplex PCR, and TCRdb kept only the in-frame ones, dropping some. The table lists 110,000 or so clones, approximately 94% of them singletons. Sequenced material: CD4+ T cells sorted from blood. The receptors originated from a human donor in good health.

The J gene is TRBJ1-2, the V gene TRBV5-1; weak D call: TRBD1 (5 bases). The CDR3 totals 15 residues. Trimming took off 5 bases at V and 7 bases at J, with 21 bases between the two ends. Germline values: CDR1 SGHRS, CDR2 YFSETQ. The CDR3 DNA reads TGCGCCAGCAGGGCCCTGACAGACCTTTCGGCTGGCTACACCTTC. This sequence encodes CASRALTDLSAGYTF.

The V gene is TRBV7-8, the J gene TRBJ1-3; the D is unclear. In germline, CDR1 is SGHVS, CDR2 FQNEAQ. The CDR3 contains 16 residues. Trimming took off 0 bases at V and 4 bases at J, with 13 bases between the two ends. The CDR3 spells CASSLARSRLGNTIYF. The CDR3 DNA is TGTGCCAGCAGCTTAGCAAGGAGTCGTCTCGGAAACACCATATATTTT.

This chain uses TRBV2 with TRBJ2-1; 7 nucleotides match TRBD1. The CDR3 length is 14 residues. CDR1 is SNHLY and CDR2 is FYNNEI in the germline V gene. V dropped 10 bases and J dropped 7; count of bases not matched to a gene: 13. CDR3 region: CATRGGRGLNEQFF. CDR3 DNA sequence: TGTGCCACCCGAGGGGGCAGGGGGTTAAATGAGCAGTTCTTC.

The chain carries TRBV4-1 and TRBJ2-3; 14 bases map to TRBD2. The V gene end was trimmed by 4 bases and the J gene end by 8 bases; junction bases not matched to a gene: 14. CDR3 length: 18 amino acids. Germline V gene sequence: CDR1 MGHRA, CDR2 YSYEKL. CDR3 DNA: TGCGCCAGCAGCCTGCCCCGACTAGCGGGAGGGCCCGGGGGTACGCAGTATTTT. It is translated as CASSLPRLAGGPGGTQYF.

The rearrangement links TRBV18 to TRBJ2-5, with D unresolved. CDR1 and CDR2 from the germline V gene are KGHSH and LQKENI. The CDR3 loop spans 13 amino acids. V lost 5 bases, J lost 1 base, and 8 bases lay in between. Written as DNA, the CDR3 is TGTGCCAGCTCAACTCGCCTCCAAGAGACCCAGTACTTC. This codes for CASSTRLQETQYF.

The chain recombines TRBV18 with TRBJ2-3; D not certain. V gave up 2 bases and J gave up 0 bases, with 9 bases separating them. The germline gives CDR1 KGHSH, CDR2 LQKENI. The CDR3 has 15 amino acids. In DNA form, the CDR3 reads TGTGCCAGCTCACCATCGACGGCTAGCACAGATACGCAGTATTTT. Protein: CASSPSTASTDTQYF.

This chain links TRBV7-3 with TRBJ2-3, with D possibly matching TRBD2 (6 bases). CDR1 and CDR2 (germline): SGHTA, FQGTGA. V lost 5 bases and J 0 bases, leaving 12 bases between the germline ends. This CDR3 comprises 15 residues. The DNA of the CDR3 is TGTGCCAGCAGCCTAGCAGGGACTAGCACAGATACGCAGTATTTT. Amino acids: CASSLAGTSTDTQYF.

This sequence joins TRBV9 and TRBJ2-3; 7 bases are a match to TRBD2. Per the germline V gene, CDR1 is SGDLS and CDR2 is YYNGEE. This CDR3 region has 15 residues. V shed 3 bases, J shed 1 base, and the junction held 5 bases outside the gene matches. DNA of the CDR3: TGTGCCAGCAGCGCCCGGGACTACCGCACAGATACGCAGTATTTT. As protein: CASSARDYRTDTQYF.

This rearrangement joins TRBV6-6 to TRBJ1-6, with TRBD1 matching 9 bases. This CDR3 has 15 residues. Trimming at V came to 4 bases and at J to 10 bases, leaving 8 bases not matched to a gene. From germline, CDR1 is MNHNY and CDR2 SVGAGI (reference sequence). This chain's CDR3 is CASSFQDRGGSPLHF. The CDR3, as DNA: TGTGCCAGCAGTTTCCAGGACAGGGGCGGCTCACCCCTCCACTTT.

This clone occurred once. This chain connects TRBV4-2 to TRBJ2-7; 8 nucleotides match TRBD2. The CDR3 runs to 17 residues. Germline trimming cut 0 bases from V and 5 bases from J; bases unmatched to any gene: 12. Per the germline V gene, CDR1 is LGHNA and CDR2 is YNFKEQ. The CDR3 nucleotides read TGTGCCAGCAGCCAAGATCCTCCGGGAGGGGTGGTCGACGAGCAGTACTTC. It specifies CASSQDPPGGVVDEQYF.

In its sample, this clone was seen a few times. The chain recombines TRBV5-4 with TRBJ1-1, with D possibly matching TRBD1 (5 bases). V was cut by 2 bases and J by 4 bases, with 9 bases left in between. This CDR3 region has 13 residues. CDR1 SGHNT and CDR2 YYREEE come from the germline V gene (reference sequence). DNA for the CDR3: TGTGCCAGCAGCTTCCCCGGGGCCACTGAAGCTTTCTTT. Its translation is CASSFPGATEAFF.

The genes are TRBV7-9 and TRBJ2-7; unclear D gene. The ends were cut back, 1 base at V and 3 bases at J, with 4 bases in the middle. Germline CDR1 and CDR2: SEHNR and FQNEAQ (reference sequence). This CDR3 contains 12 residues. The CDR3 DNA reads TGTGCCAGCAGCTTAGAGTACTACGAGCAGTACTTC. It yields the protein CASSLEYYEQYF.

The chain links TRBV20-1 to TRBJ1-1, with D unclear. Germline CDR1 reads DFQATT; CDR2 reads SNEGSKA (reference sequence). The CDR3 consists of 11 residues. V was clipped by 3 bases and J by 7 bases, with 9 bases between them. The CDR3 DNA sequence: TGCAGTGCTAGGGGGTCCCTTGAAGCTTTCTTT. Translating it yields CSARGSLEAFF.

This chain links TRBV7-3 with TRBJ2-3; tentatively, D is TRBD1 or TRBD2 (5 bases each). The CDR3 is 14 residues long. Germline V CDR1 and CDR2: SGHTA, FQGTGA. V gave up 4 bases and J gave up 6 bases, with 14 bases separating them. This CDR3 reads CASSSTGRKDTQYF. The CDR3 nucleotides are TGTGCCAGCAGCTCCACGGGACGGAAGGATACGCAGTATTTT.

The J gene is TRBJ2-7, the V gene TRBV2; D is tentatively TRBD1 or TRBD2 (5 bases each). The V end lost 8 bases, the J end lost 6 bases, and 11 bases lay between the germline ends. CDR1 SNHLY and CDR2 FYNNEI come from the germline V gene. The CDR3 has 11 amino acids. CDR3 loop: CASGPGTEQYF. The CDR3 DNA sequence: TGTGCCAGCGGTCCGGGGACCGAGCAGTACTTC.

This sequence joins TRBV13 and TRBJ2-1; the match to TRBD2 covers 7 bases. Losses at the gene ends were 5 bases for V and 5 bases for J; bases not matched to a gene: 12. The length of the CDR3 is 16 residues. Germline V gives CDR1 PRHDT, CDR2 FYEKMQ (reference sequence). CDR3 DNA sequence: TGTGCCAGCAGCAGACAGCCCGGGACTACAGACAATGAGCAGTTCTTC. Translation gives CASSRQPGTTDNEQFF. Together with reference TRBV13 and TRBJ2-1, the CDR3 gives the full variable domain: AAGVIQSPRHLIKEKRETATLKCYPIPRHDTVYWYQQGPGQDPQFLISFYEKMQSDKGSIPDRFSAQQFSDYHSELNMSSLELGDSALYFCASSRQPGTTDNEQFFGPGTRLTVL.

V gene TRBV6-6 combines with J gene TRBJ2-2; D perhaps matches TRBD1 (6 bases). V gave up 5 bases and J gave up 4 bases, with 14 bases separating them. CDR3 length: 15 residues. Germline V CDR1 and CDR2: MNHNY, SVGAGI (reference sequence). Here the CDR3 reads CASSQTGLSTGELFF. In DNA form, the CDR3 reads TGTGCCAGCAGTCAAACAGGGCTTAGCACCGGGGAGCTGTTTTTT.

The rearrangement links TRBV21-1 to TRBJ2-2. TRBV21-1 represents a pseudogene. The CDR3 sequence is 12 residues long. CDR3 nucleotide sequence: TGTGCCAGCAGCAAAGCCCCCGGGGAGCTGTTTTTT. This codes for CASSKAPGELFF.

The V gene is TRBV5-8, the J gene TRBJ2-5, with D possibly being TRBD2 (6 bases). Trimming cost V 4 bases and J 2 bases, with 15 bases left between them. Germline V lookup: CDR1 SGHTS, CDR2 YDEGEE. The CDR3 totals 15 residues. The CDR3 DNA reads TGTGCCAGCAGCCAACATACTAGCCTTCAAGAGACCCAGTACTTC. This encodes CASSQHTSLQETQYF. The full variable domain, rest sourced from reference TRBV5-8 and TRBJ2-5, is EAGVTQSPTHLIKTRGQQATLRCSPISGHTSVYWYQQALGLGLQFLLWYDEGEERNRGNFPPRFSGRQFPNYSSELNVNALELEDSALYLCASSQHTSLQETQYFGPGTRLLVL.

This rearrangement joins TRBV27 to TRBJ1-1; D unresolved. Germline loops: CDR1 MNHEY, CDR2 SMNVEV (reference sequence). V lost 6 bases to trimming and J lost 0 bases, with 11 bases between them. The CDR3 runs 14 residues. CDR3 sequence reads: CASRVTGMNTEAFF. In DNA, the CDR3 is TGTGCCAGCAGGGTGACGGGGATGAACACTGAAGCTTTCTTT.

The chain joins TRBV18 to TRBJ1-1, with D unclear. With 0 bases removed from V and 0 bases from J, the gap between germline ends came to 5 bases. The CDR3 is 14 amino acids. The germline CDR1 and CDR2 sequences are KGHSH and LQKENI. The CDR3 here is CASSPPSVNTEAFF. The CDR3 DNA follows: TGTGCCAGCTCACCACCTTCGGTGAACACTGAAGCTTTCTTT. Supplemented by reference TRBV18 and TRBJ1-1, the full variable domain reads NAGVMQNPRHLVRRRGQEARLRCSPMKGHSHVYWYRQLPEEGLKFMVYLQKENIIDESGMPKERFSAEFPKEGPSILRIQQVVRGDSAAYFCASSPPSVNTEAFFGQGTRLTVV.

CDR3 sequence: CASSLTSSGRPEQFF. Written as DNA, the CDR3 is TGTGCCAGCAGCTTAACGAGTAGCGGGAGGCCCGAGCAGTTCTTC. The chain uses TRBV7-3 and TRBJ2-1; 10 bases agree with TRBD2. The CDR3 sequence is 15 residues long. The germline V gene encodes CDR1 SGHTA and CDR2 FQGTGA. J lost 10 bases, V lost 0 bases, and 6 bases had no gene match.

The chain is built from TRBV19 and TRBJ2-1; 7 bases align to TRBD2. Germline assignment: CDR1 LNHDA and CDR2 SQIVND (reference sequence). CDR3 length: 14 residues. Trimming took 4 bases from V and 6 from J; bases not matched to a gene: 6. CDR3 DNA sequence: TGTGCCAGTAGTAAAAGAGGACTAGTCAATGAGCAGTTCTTC. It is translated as CASSKRGLVNEQFF.

CDR3 DNA sequence: TGTGCCAGCAGCTTAGAACTAGCGGGAATGGGAGAGACCCAGTACTTC. Its translation: CASSLELAGMGETQYF. The chain links TRBV7-8 to TRBJ2-5, with TRBD2 matching 10 bases. With 1 base clipped from V and 4 bases from J, the junction kept 6 bases outside the gene matches. The CDR3 spans 16 residues. Germline CDR1 is SGHVS and CDR2 is FQNEAQ.

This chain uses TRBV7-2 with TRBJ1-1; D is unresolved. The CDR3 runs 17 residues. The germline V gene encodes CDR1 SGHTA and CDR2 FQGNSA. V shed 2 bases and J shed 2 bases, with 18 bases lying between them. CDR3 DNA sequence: TGTGCCAGCAGCTTAATGGTCAACCACCTGGTTAACACTGAAGCTTTCTTT. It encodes CASSLMVNHLVNTEAFF.

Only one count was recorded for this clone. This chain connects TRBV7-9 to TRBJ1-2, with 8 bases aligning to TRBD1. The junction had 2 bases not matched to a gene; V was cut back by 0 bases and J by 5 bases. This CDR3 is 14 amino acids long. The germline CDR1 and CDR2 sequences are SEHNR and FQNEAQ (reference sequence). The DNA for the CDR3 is TGTGCCAGCAGCTTAGCGCAGGGGGCGTATGGCTACACCTTC. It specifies CASSLAQGAYGYTF.

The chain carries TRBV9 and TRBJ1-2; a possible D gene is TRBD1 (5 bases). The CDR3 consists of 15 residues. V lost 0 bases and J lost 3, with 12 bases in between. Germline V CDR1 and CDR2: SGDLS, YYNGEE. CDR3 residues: CASSVDRGVDYGYTF. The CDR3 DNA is TGTGCCAGCAGCGTAGACCGAGGGGTAGACTATGGCTACACCTTC.